This TCR beta chain stems from a study of cytomegalovirus exposure and HLA in healthy donors (dated by TCRdb to 2017 to 2019). Concerning the study at large: An earlier analysis of 587 of the donors reported approximately 260 Gb of sequence data and approximately 120 million unique TCR beta sequences obtained from approximately 180 million T cells. Genome-wide SNP genotypes for about three fifths of the roughly 700 donors were used in a later genetic analysis, which treated that subset as a discovery cohort. The study was designed to test whether signatures of past pathogen exposure could be identified by cataloging public T cell receptors. The study used immunosequencing to profile the T cell repertoires of several hundred subjects and linked those repertoires to cytomegalovirus serostatus. A later analysis re-examined previously published TCR beta repertoires from roughly 650 donors and added high-resolution HLA genotyping to investigate patterns of TCR occurrence. Five DR-DQ haplotypes were treated as single units for association and clustering because of strong linkage in the cohort. Every repertoire in the discovery cohort had been generated on one and the same sequencing platform. To predict cytomegalovirus infection status, the study combined high-throughput TCR immunosequencing, statistical association of individual TCRs with disease status, and machine learning. Donor age, sex, ethnicity and CMV serostatus were collected together with the repertoire data. The number of donors typed differed by locus, with about 629-640 for A, B, C, DRB1 and DQB1, 522 for DQA1, approximately 580 for DPA1, and some 470 for DPB1. On average, 235,054 unique TCR beta nucleotide sequences were sequenced per donor among 398 genotyped donors of the cohort, with about 19% of those sequences being non-productive. Besides the first cohort of 550 to 750 subjects, a separate validation cohort made up of over a hundred different subjects was used. Roughly 300 gigabases of sequencing data and around 80 million unique TCR sequences made up an early release that covered approximately 650 HLA-typed donors. An earlier analysis of some 600 of the donors applied high-throughput TCR beta sequencing to assess whether each TCR beta V gene segment acted as functional or pseudogenic. Among the roughly 410 genotyped donors, 75% to 90% belonged to the genetic ancestry cluster associated with self-reported Caucasian donors. Both class I and class II loci were covered by HLA typing, at four-digit resolution. The later analysis used no new phenotypic data to find candidate immune exposures, relying instead on TCR beta sequences and their occurrence across donors. The full study reports these points: In a later genetic analysis, a missense DCLRE1C variant was associated with V-gene and J-gene trimming of TCR beta chains, and the association was replicated in an independent cohort. In a later genetic analysis, fewer N-insertions in productive TCRs were reported among donors in an Asian-associated ancestry cluster than the roughly 640-donor mean. In a later analysis, TCR association rates were found to vary across HLA loci, with the most associated TCRs seen for DRB1 alleles and the fewest for HLA-C alleles. A further reported finding was that TCR beta sequences accurately predicted the HLA-A and HLA-B alleles for most subjects in the first cohort. This cohort had only TCR beta chains sequenced, and the lack of alpha or paired-chain data limited which features could be detected. The earlier analysis of fewer than 750 of the donors excluded around 17 rarely observed V segments, including chromosome 9 orphons, because counts were too low. Because HLA typing was unavailable for some donors at each locus, only the typed subset was used in association tests. The classifier was reported to diagnose cytomegalovirus status with high specificity and sensitivity in both the original cohort and the validation cohort. CMV serostatus was the only immune exposure information available for the cohort. In a later analysis, HLA-associated TCR beta chains showed more clonal expansion and lower generation probabilities than non-associated chains that were equally common. A few of the identified cytomegalovirus-associated TCR beta chains were confirmed in vitro to be specific for cytomegalovirus antigens. Sequencing depth was assumed to be roughly uniform across donors in the presence/absence analyses, though that assumption may not hold. An earlier analysis of some 560 of the donors showed that most TCR beta V segments appeared in productive rearrangements either about 87% or about 30% of the time, which broadly matched IMGT annotations. Most TCR sequences were seen in very few donors, while some public TCRs were found in many individuals. Strong co-occurrence of HLA alleles, especially DR and DQ, made assigning TCR associations to individual alleles difficult. It was suggested by the authors that the approach could potentially be generalized to other disease states and immunological phenotypes. According to a later analysis, parvovirus B19, influenza, CMV and Epstein-Barr virus appeared linked to several top co-occurrence clusters. At a false discovery rate of 0.05, a later analysis linked about 16,000 TCR beta sequences to specific HLA alleles. The study listed 164 TCR beta chains as associated with cytomegalovirus. In a later analysis, most CMV-associated TCR beta chains were found to appear HLA-restricted, with HLA associations seemingly driven largely by CMV exposure. Linkage disequilibrium might explain the correlated functional status among segregating V segments, but an unknown experimental factor could not be excluded. A group of highly shared sequence variants was considered likely to be a technical artifact of the sequencing pipeline.

Libraries came from the immunoSEQ multiplex PCR assay. For the multiplex PCR, a mixture combining 60 forward primers for TCR Vbeta segments and 13 reverse primers for TCR Jbeta segments was used. The CDR3 region of rearranged TCR beta genes was amplified from genomic DNA by a multiplex PCR assay. The Illumina HiSeq System was used to sequence the amplified TCR beta libraries as 87-base-pair reads. Regarding the original processing steps: In a later analysis, 70 million to 95 million unique TCR beta chains were counted across the 500 to 700 repertoires, and roughly 10 million of these chains were shared by at least two donors. A nearest-neighbor algorithm error-corrected the raw reads and collapsed the reads into unique sequences, merging closely related sequences to remove PCR and sequencing errors. CDR3 sequences were aligned to IMGT reference sequences to assign V, D and J gene segments. For a sequence to be retained, a match of at least six nucleotides to both a V gene segment and a J gene segment was required. A rearrangement was called productive if the CDR3 had no stop codons and remained in frame with V and J, and every other rearrangement was called non-productive. CDR3 was defined according to IMGT convention as the region running from the second conserved V-encoded cysteine to the conserved J-encoded phenylalanine. In an earlier analysis of around 640 of the donors, sequences lacking an unambiguous match to a single V gene segment were excluded. An earlier analysis of almost 600 of the donors classified V segments as functional when productive rearrangements were above 56.7% and as segregating when the standard deviation between donors was above 5%. A statistical classification framework was built to diagnose cytomegalovirus status from the catalog of TCR beta chain sequences. V and J gene assignment, in a later analysis, came from comparing TCR nucleotide sequences with IMGT/GENE-DB human TR gene sequences. A later analysis assigned CDR3 sequences and most-parsimonious VDJ recombination scenarios with the TCRdist pipeline. In a later analysis, every TCR beta chain was defined by the combination of its CDR3 amino acid sequence and its V-gene family, and reads without a unique V-gene family were dropped. As a way to deal with suspected cross-contamination and a sequencing artifact, a later analysis dropped approximately 590 nucleotide sequences that were highly shared and had low generation probability. A later analysis calculated a clonal expansion index for each public chain from normalized within-repertoire ranks of inferred template counts. Generation probabilities in a later analysis came from a VDJ recombination model fitted to out-of-frame rearrangements, and those results were checked against IGoR. Hypergeometric tests were used in a later analysis to score TCR-TCR, TCR-HLA and TCR-CMV co-occurrence, with a repertoire-size bias correction applied to the TCR pairs. A later analysis estimated false discovery rates by permuting HLA or CMV assignments 20 times. In a later analysis, co-occurring TCRs were grouped using DBSCAN, with TCRdist sequence similarity added in when clustering inside HLA-allele-positive subsets. For co-occurrence clustering, repertoires with fewer than 30,000 or more than 120,000 public chains were excluded, along with five repertoires with anomalous nucleotide sharing. In its TCRdb copy, this immuneACCESS table keeps in-frame sequences only and misses some clones. Where compared with another copy, unresolved V genes explain less than half of these, and the others have no known cause. D and trimming were read from the DNA, whereas the V and J calls and clone size are those reported in that table. This sample comprises about 130,000 clones, 83% of them detected only once. Around 1.2% of the sample goes to the ten largest clones.

About this clone itself: The antigen it recognizes is unknown. The record has no base qualities; no much larger clone is one base away.

In total, 500 to 700 healthy bone marrow donors made up the cohort. Cohort members were all nominally healthy when sampled, although unrecorded immune exposures were likely present. The donor tested CMV seronegative, placing the donor among the 350 to 400 seronegative members of the cohort. Every donor gave a peripheral blood sample, and the peripheral blood mononuclear cells from that sample were used for TCR beta sequencing. Genomic DNA extraction from the blood cell samples was performed with the Qiagen DNeasy Blood Extraction Kit. The sequence came from a girl under 10 years old in good health and CMV-seronegative. The sample consisted of PBMCs.

The nucleotide sequence reads as follows: TGTGCCAGCAGTTTATCGCCGGGGATGAACACTGAAGCTTTCTTT. It codes for CASSLSPGMNTEAFF. Recombination linked TRBV27 to TRBJ1-1; no D gene is confidently identified. V loses 0 bases, J loses 0 bases, and the germline ends lie 8 bases apart. Via the germline V gene (reference sequence), CDR1 is MNHEY and CDR2 SMNVEV. The CDR3, from cysteine to phenylalanine, totals 15 residues. Kept here is only the CDR3 DNA, which spans 45 bases and is read in frame from base 1.